One sample yielded the 20 T cell receptor beta chains listed below, sequenced in a study of T cell responses to AZD1222 COVID-19 vaccine. The table came from immunoSEQ multiplex PCR; TCRdb's copy has only in-frame clones and leaves some out. The sample shows 250,000 to 300,000 clones, approximately 94% of them seen only once. This specimen consisted of peripheral blood, obtained 28 days after the second AZD1222 dose. These receptors were obtained from an adult who received the AZD1222 COVID-19 vaccine.

The chain uses TRBV28 and TRBJ2-3, with 8 bases lining up with TRBD2. The CDR3 is 15 residues long. Germline CDR1 and CDR2: MDHEN and SYDVKM. The ends lost 2 bases at V and 4 bases at J; junction bases unmatched: 5. CDR3 coding DNA: TGTGCCAGCAGTTTAGCGGGAGGTAGGGCAGATACGCAGTATTTT. Translation gives CASSLAGGRADTQYF.

The chain combines TRBV20-1 with TRBJ2-5; unclear D gene. Trimming pared 5 bases from V and 4 bases from J, leaving 8 bases between. The length of the CDR3 is 11 residues. Germline V gene sequence: CDR1 DFQATT, CDR2 SNEGSKA (reference sequence). The DNA of the CDR3 is TGCAGTGCTCTCATCGGAGAGACCCAGTACTTC. It encodes CSALIGETQYF.

The chain employs TRBV30 and TRBJ1-3; D uncertain. The CDR3 is 13 amino acids. Germline assignment: CDR1 GTSNPN and CDR2 SVGIG (reference sequence). Between the trimmed V and J ends, which lost 3 bases and 0 bases, there was a span of 6 bases. The DNA for the CDR3 is TGTGCCTGGAGGGGTATCTCTGGAAACACCATATATTTT. Its protein product is CAWRGISGNTIYF.

The chain has TRBV21-1 and TRBJ1-2. TRBV21-1 is a listed pseudogene. CDR3 length: 15 amino acids. The CDR3 region has the DNA TGTGCCAGCAGCAAAGCAAGGCCAATGGACTATGGCTACACCTTC. The encoded protein is CASSKARPMDYGYTF.

This sequence joins TRBV6-5 and TRBJ2-3; 8 nucleotides match TRBD1. CDR1 is MNHEY and CDR2 is SVGAGI in the germline V gene. This CDR3 has 15 amino acids. Trimming took 5 bases from V and 0 from J; bases not matched to a gene: 4. This CDR3 reads CASSRRDRSTDTQYF. The CDR3 coding sequence is TGTGCCAGCAGTCGCCGGGACAGGAGCACAGATACGCAGTATTTT.

This clone showed up just once. Other DNA sequences from this sample encode an identical CDR3 as well. This rearrangement joins TRBV7-3 to TRBJ2-3, with TRBD2 identical over 7 bases. V lost 3 bases and J lost 6; bases outside the gene matches: 3. The CDR3 consists of 13 residues. Germline assignment: CDR1 SGHTA and CDR2 FQGTGA. In nucleotides, the CDR3 is TGTGCCAGCAGCTTGAGCGGGACGGATACGCAGTATTTT. It yields the protein CASSLSGTDTQYF.

This chain uses TRBV29-1 with TRBJ1-1; a possible D gene is TRBD1 (5 bases). Germline V gives CDR1 SQVTM, CDR2 ANQGSEA. The CDR3 is 16 residues long. Trimming left V 4 bases short and J 1 base short, with 19 bases between. The CDR3 DNA reads TGCAGCGTTGTAGGGATGGGGGGATTGGCGAACACTGAAGCTTTCTTT. Amino acids: CSVVGMGGLANTEAFF.

This chain links TRBV6-1 with TRBJ2-3; 7 nucleotides agree with TRBD2. V was clipped by 2 bases and J by 4 bases; unmatched bases: 9. The CDR3 sequence is 16 residues long. CDR1 is MNHNS, CDR2 SASEGT, per germline. The chain's CDR3 is CASSELRLARSDTQYF. CDR3 DNA sequence: TGTGCCAGCAGTGAATTGAGACTAGCCCGGTCAGATACGCAGTATTTT.

This clone was seen a single time. The rearrangement joins TRBV18 to TRBJ2-1, with TRBD2 identical over 10 bases. With V trimmed by 0 bases and J by 3 bases, 5 bases remained unmatched. CDR3 length: 17 residues. Germline V CDR1 and CDR2: KGHSH, LQKENI. The CDR3: CASSPPGTSAIYNEQFF. CDR3 in DNA: TGTGCCAGCTCACCACCAGGGACTAGCGCTATCTACAATGAGCAGTTCTTC.

The genes are TRBV5-1 and TRBJ2-3, with D perhaps assigned TRBD1 or TRBD2 (5 bases each). Germline CDR1 reads SGHRS; CDR2 reads YFSETQ. The CDR3 has 14 residues. V shed 4 bases and J shed 5 bases, with 14 bases lying between them. The CDR3 region is CASSEKRGRDTQYF. DNA of the CDR3: TGCGCCAGCAGCGAAAAACGGGGCCGAGATACGCAGTATTTT.

The chain employs TRBV7-3 and TRBJ2-1, with D perhaps matching TRBD1 (6 bases). Germline V gene sequence: CDR1 SGHTA, CDR2 FQGTGA. The CDR3 loop spans 15 amino acids. Trimming shortened V by 1 base and J by 4 bases, and 11 bases separated the two germline ends. CDR3 protein: CASSLNPDRYNEQFF. CDR3 in DNA: TGTGCCAGCAGCTTAAATCCCGACAGGTACAATGAGCAGTTCTTC.

The chain uses TRBV18 and TRBJ2-3; D call uncertain. The V gene's germline CDR1 is KGHSH and CDR2 LQKENI. This CDR3 is 15 amino acids long. V was trimmed by 5 bases and J by 1 base, leaving 13 bases between them. The CDR3 nucleotides read TGTGCCAGCTCATGGGCAGGATCGGGCACAGATACGCAGTATTTT. Its protein is CASSWAGSGTDTQYF. The full variable domain, completed using reference TRBV18 and TRBJ2-3, is NAGVMQNPRHLVRRRGQEARLRCSPMKGHSHVYWYRQLPEEGLKFMVYLQKENIIDESGMPKERFSAEFPKEGPSILRIQQVVRGDSAAYFCASSWAGSGTDTQYFGPGTRLTVL.

This chain links TRBV4-1 with TRBJ2-2, with D possibly TRBD2 on 6 matching bases. Trimming removed 4 bases at V and 5 bases at J, with 14 bases between. This CDR3 spans 15 amino acids. Germline V lookup: CDR1 MGHRA, CDR2 YSYEKL. The CDR3 DNA sequence: TGCGCCAGCAGCCTGGGGACTCAAGGGACCGGGGAGCTGTTTTTT. Protein product: CASSLGTQGTGELFF.

The J gene is TRBJ1-6, the V gene TRBV18, with 9 bases lining up with TRBD1. V lost 5 bases, J lost 7 bases, and 9 bases stayed unmatched. CDR1 and CDR2 (germline): KGHSH, LQKENI. The CDR3 is 16 amino acids. The CDR3 coding sequence is TGTGCCAGCTCAACAGACTTGGGACAGGGAAATTCACCCCTCCACTTT. Protein: CASSTDLGQGNSPLHF.

A word on this clone: Other nucleotide sequences from this sample produce the same CDR3. J is TRBJ2-5 and V is TRBV3-1 (or the pseudogene TRBV3-2), with D possibly TRBD1 on 5 matching bases. The length of the CDR3 is 13 residues. The V end was cut by 4 bases, the J end by 5 bases, with 11 bases between. Per the germline V gene, CDR1 is LGHDT and CDR2 is YNNKEL (reference sequence). The CDR3 protein is CASSRGSPETQYF. The CDR3 DNA reads TGTGCCAGCAGCCGGGGCTCCCCTGAGACCCAGTACTTC.

The chain is built from TRBV3-1 (or the pseudogene TRBV3-2) and TRBJ2-2; the D is unclear. Germline CDR1 reads LGHDT; CDR2 reads YNNKEL (reference sequence). CDR3 length: 16 residues. V dropped 1 base and J dropped 2 bases, with 11 bases sitting between them. The CDR3 sequence: CASSQGGRVNTGELFF. The CDR3 DNA reads as TGTGCCAGCAGCCAAGGAGGACGAGTAAACACCGGGGAGCTGTTTTTT.

The rearrangement links TRBV25-1 to TRBJ1-1; D remains unclear. From germline, CDR1 is MGHDK and CDR2 SYGVNS. Trimming stripped 8 bases from V and 1 base from J, with 11 bases between. The CDR3 runs 13 residues. The CDR3 DNA is TGTGCCAGCGGTGCCGTTGGGAACACTGAAGCTTTCTTT. This codes for CASGAVGNTEAFF.

This chain uses TRBV28 with TRBJ1-6, with D tentatively TRBD1 (6 bases). V shed 6 bases and J shed 9 bases, with 18 bases lying between them. CDR1 MDHEN and CDR2 SYDVKM come from the germline V gene. CDR3 size: 15 residues. CDR3: CASRQTTGLSSPLHF. CDR3 sequence (DNA): TGTGCCAGCAGGCAAACCACAGGGTTGAGTTCACCCCTCCACTTT.

The CDR3 region has the DNA TGTGCCAGTAGTCCCTATCAGACAGGGCAGTACGGCTACACCTTC. As protein: CASSPYQTGQYGYTF. The chain links TRBV19 to TRBJ1-2, with TRBD1 matching 7 bases. The CDR3 runs 15 residues. CDR1 LNHDA and CDR2 SQIVND come from the germline V gene (reference sequence). The junction had 14 bases not matched to a gene; V was cut back by 5 bases and J by 8 bases.

This chain links TRBV24-1 with TRBJ1-1, with unresolved D. V was clipped by 2 bases and J by 5 bases, with 5 bases between them. The CDR3 has 12 amino acids. The V gene's germline CDR1 is KGHDR and CDR2 SFDVKD. The CDR3 nucleotides read TGTGCCACCAGTGATTGGGGTACTGAAGCTTTCTTT. This gives the protein CATSDWGTEAFF.